Each of the 15 T cell receptor beta chains below was sequenced from the same sample in a study of T cells in localized non-small cell lung cancer. Sequencing was performed with immunoSEQ multiplex PCR; in TCRdb, only in-frame clones are kept and a portion is missing. The sample holds about 23,000 clones, about nine tenths seen once. Here the sequenced sample was peripheral blood mononuclear cells, taken before any cancer treatment. The receptors come from a woman aged 40-69 years with stage III lung adenocarcinoma.

The rearrangement joins TRBV7-9 to TRBJ1-4; TRBD1 might be the D (5 bases). Trimming stripped 1 base from V and 8 bases from J, with 14 bases between. Germline assignment: CDR1 SEHNR and CDR2 FQNEAQ (reference sequence). The CDR3 totals 15 residues. The CDR3 sequence is CASSLETAPGEKLFF. In DNA form, the CDR3 reads TGTGCCAGCAGCTTAGAGACAGCGCCTGGGGAAAAACTGTTTTTT.

This sequence joins TRBV7-8 and TRBJ1-2; D unresolved. This CDR3 has 15 amino acids. V was shortened by 5 bases and J by 4 bases, with 17 bases between the two germline ends. The V gene's germline CDR1 is SGHVS and CDR2 FQNEAQ. The CDR3 bases are TGTGCCAGCAGCCCTCGCCCGGGCAGCTTCTATGGCTACACCTTC. It encodes CASSPRPGSFYGYTF.

This chain connects TRBV6-6 to TRBJ1-1; the match to TRBD1 covers 7 bases. CDR3 length: 13 residues. V was pared by 2 bases and J by 3 bases, with 0 bases of the junction left unmatched. Germline V lookup: CDR1 MNHNY, CDR2 SVGAGI (reference sequence). The CDR3: CASSYTGDTEAFF. CDR3 nucleotides: TGTGCCAGCAGTTACACAGGGGACACTGAAGCTTTCTTT.

The chain uses TRBV7-8 and TRBJ1-4, with D uncertain. Trimming took 6 bases from V and 4 from J, leaving 3 bases between them. The CDR3 loop spans 11 amino acids. Germline V lookup: CDR1 SGHVS, CDR2 FQNEAQ. The CDR3 loop reads CASRNNEKLFF. The CDR3 DNA reads as TGTGCCAGCAGAAATAATGAAAAACTGTTTTTT. The full variable domain, with the rest looked up from reference TRBV7-8 and TRBJ1-4, is GAGVSQSPRYKVAKRGQDVALRCDPISGHVSLFWYQQALGQGPEFLTYFQNEAQLDKSGLPSDRFFAERPEGSVSTLKIQRTQQEDSAVYLCASRNNEKLFFGSGTQLSVL.

The chain is built from TRBV18 and TRBJ2-7; D gene uncertain. In germline, CDR1 is KGHSH, CDR2 LQKENI. Trimming took 6 bases from V and 2 from J, leaving 8 bases between them. This CDR3 is 12 amino acids long. This CDR3 is CASSSPTYEQYF. Here the CDR3 DNA reads TGTGCCAGCTCCTCACCTACCTACGAGCAGTACTTC.

The V and J genes are TRBV5-1 and TRBJ2-1; D is unresolved. CDR1 SGHRS and CDR2 YFSETQ come from the germline V gene. V was pared by 2 bases and J by 1 base, with 10 bases between. This CDR3 is built from 15 residues. DNA for the CDR3: TGCGCCAGCAGCTTTGACGACCCGTCCTACAATGAGCAGTTCTTC. Translated, it gives CASSFDDPSYNEQFF. Filled out from reference TRBV5-1 and TRBJ2-1, the complete variable domain reads KAGVTQTPRYLIKTRGQQVTLSCSPISGHRSVSWYQQTPGQGLQFLFEYFSETQRNKGNFPGRFSGRQFSNSRSEMNVSTLELGDSALYLCASSFDDPSYNEQFFGPGTRLTVL.

The CDR3 here is CASSLETGQPQHF. In DNA form, the CDR3 reads TGTGCCAGCAGCTTAGAAACAGGACAGCCCCAGCATTTT. This chain uses TRBV11-3 with TRBJ1-5, with a possible D match to TRBD1 (5 bases). The V end lost 0 bases, the J end lost 7 bases, and 7 bases lay between the germline ends. Germline V gene data show CDR1 as SGHNT and CDR2 as YENEEA. The CDR3 loop spans 13 amino acids.

The J gene is TRBJ2-1, the V gene TRBV18; possible D gene TRBD1, 6 bases. The CDR3 sequence is 14 residues long. Germline V gene sequence: CDR1 KGHSH, CDR2 LQKENI. V lost 1 base, J lost 6 bases, and 10 bases lay in between. CDR3 sequence: CASSPQQGRNEQFF. CDR3 coding DNA: TGTGCCAGCTCACCACAACAGGGCCGCAATGAGCAGTTCTTC.

The count of this clone is one. The chain couples TRBV11-2 to TRBJ2-5, with 8 bases aligning to TRBD2. The CDR3 spans 14 residues. Germline loops: CDR1 SGHAT, CDR2 FQNNGV. The junction had 4 bases not matched to a gene; V was cut back by 5 bases and J by 2 bases. The CDR3 nucleotides are TGTGCCAGCAGCCGGGGGGGGCCACAAGAGACCCAGTACTTC. This sequence encodes CASSRGGPQETQYF.

This sequence joins TRBV7-9 and TRBJ1-1, with 7 bases that match TRBD1. The CDR3 contains 15 residues. The V segment lost 9 bases and the J segment 1 base; nucleotides outside the gene matches: 11. Germline V CDR1 and CDR2: SEHNR, FQNEAQ (reference sequence). CDR3 sequence reads: CASTQRRGTNTEAFF. The CDR3 DNA sequence: TGTGCCAGTACGCAACGCAGGGGGACGAACACTGAAGCTTTCTTT.

The chain links TRBV9 to TRBJ2-5; TRBD2 agrees at 7 bases. V dropped 4 bases and J dropped 1; count of bases not matched to a gene: 7. The CDR3 contains 15 residues. CDR1 is SGDLS and CDR2 is YYNGEE in the germline V gene. This chain's CDR3 is CASSPLSGAQETQYF. CDR3 sequence (DNA): TGTGCCAGCAGCCCTCTAAGCGGGGCCCAAGAGACCCAGTACTTC.

Only one count was recorded for this clone. This sequence joins TRBV18 and TRBJ2-1; 7 nucleotides line up with TRBD1. CDR1 and CDR2 (germline): KGHSH, LQKENI. This CDR3 region has 13 residues. Trimming cost V 3 bases and J 8 bases; bases outside gene matches: 4. The CDR3 reads CASSPRQGDEQFF. The CDR3 nucleotides read TGTGCCAGCTCACCCAGGCAGGGGGATGAGCAGTTCTTC.

The chain recombines TRBV2 with TRBJ2-5; 13 nucleotides match TRBD2. The length of the CDR3 is 17 residues. Germline CDR1 SNHLY, CDR2 FYNNEI. J was trimmed by 5 bases and V by 0 bases; bases with no gene match: 6. CDR3 in amino acids: CASSEATSGGGRETQYF. The DNA for the CDR3 is TGTGCCAGCAGTGAAGCAACTAGCGGGGGGGGTAGGGAGACCCAGTACTTC. Looking up the rest from reference TRBV2 and TRBJ2-5 gives the full variable domain: EPEVTQTPSHQVTQMGQEVILRCVPISNHLYFYWYRQILGQKVEFLVSFYNNEISEKSEIFDDQFSVERPDGSNFTLKIRSTKLEDSAMYFCASSEATSGGGRETQYFGPGTRLLVL.

The CDR3 DNA sequence: TGTGCCAGCAGCCAAGAGCCTAGCGGGAGCTCCTACAATGAGCAGTTCTTC. Protein: CASSQEPSGSSYNEQFF. V and J are TRBV4-2 and TRBJ2-1; 10 bases are a match to TRBD2. V lost 0 bases, J lost 0 bases, and 2 bases stayed unmatched. Per germline, CDR1 LGHNA and CDR2 YNFKEQ. The CDR3 contains 17 residues.

The DNA of the CDR3 is TGTGCCAGCAGCGTAGTGGGGGGTGAGCAGTTCTTC. It translates to CASSVVGGEQFF. V is TRBV9 and J is TRBJ2-1; D perhaps matches TRBD2 (6 bases). This CDR3 has 12 amino acids. Germline V lookup: CDR1 SGDLS, CDR2 YYNGEE. V lost 0 bases and J lost 9, with 7 bases in between.